This section outlines one T cell receptor (beta chain) sequence together with its context. Its specificity is unknown. Produced via immunoSEQ multiplex PCR; TCRdb's table is partial and in-frame only. The data show some 120,000 clones, around 83% seen once. The source of the sample is a study of T cell responses to AZD1222 COVID-19 vaccine. Study-level results: Seropositive status at baseline applied to only 6 or 7 AZD1222 recipients. Donors were chiefly white British, with a greater number of females, and clonal diversity was perhaps underestimated.

The CDR3 runs 16 residues. Trimming removed 1 base at V and 3 bases at J, with 12 bases between. Germline V CDR1 and CDR2: SGHVS, FQNEAQ. Both about-4-week and about-12-week second-dose recipients were combined. This sequence joins TRBV7-8 and TRBJ2-2; D could derive from TRBD1 or TRBD2 (5 bases each). This TCR was recovered from an adult who received the AZD1222 COVID-19 vaccine. The sequencing here drew on peripheral blood, taken 28 days after the second AZD1222 dose. This CDR3 is CASSLVGTGDTGELFF. The CDR3 DNA sequence: TGTGCCAGCAGCTTAGTTGGGACCGGGGACACCGGGGAGCTGTTTTTT.